The 27 T cell receptor beta chains in this list originate from one sample, sequenced in a study of cytomegalovirus exposure and HLA in healthy donors. The protocol was immunoSEQ multiplex PCR, while the TCRdb copy is restricted to in-frame clones and leaves out a portion. The sample contains fewer than 250,000 clones, more than 75% of which appear only once. The sequencing input was PBMCs. The origin of the receptors is a man aged 18-30 years in good health and CMV-seronegative.

The chain employs TRBV13 and TRBJ2-1; tentative D call: TRBD1 (5 bases). Trimming removed 1 base from V and 10 bases from J, with 17 bases in between. Germline values: CDR1 PRHDT, CDR2 FYEKMQ (reference sequence). The CDR3 covers 15 residues. The CDR3 protein is CASSLAVGPEEEQFF. The CDR3, as DNA: TGTGCCAGCAGCTTAGCGGTGGGGCCTGAGGAGGAGCAGTTCTTC.

This chain links TRBV28 with TRBJ2-7; TRBD1 matches 8 bases. The length of the CDR3 is 13 residues. The V segment lost 9 bases and the J segment 0 bases; nucleotides outside the gene matches: 4. CDR1 and CDR2 from the germline V gene are MDHEN and SYDVKM. CDR3 nucleotide sequence: TGTGCCAGTCTCACAGGGGGCTCCTACGAGCAGTACTTC. Its protein is CASLTGGSYEQYF. The variable domain in full, completed from reference TRBV28 and TRBJ2-7, reads DVKVTQSSRYLVKRTGEKVFLECVQDMDHENMFWYRQDPGLGLRLIYFSYDVKMKEKGDIPEGYSVSREKKERFSLILESASTNQTSMYLCASLTGGSYEQYFGPGTRLTVT.

The chain combines TRBV6-6 with TRBJ2-3; D perhaps matches TRBD2 (5 bases). V was shortened by 2 bases and J by 5 bases, with 5 bases between the two germline ends. Germline V lookup: CDR1 MNHNY, CDR2 SVGAGI (reference sequence). CDR3 size: 12 residues. CDR3 bases: TGTGCCAGCAGTTACGAGGGAGATACGCAGTATTTT. Translation gives CASSYEGDTQYF.

J is TRBJ1-2 and V is TRBV29-1; 10 nucleotides agree with TRBD1. J gave up 8 bases and V 4 bases, and 4 bases lay outside the gene matches. Germline V lookup: CDR1 SQVTM, CDR2 ANQGSEA. The CDR3 is made up of 12 amino acids. The CDR3 region is CSVAGTGEGYTF. The CDR3 region has the DNA TGCAGCGTTGCCGGGACAGGGGAGGGCTACACCTTC.

The count of this clone is one. The V and J genes are TRBV6-1 and TRBJ2-1; D call uncertain. Germline V gene sequence: CDR1 MNHNS, CDR2 SASEGT. CDR3 size: 14 residues. Between the trimmed V and J ends, which lost 8 bases and 6 bases, there was a span of 17 bases. The CDR3 DNA reads as TGTGCCAGCTTGGAGTACCCCGTTGCCAATGAGCAGTTCTTC. As protein: CASLEYPVANEQFF.

The CDR3 region is CASSATGGLGEQFF. In nucleotides, the CDR3 is TGTGCCAGTAGCGCGACAGGGGGCTTAGGTGAGCAGTTCTTC. The chain uses TRBV19 and TRBJ2-1; 10 nucleotides match TRBD1. CDR3 size: 14 residues. The V gene's germline CDR1 is LNHDA and CDR2 SQIVND (reference sequence). The V and J ends lost 6 bases and 9 bases, in that order; junction bases with no gene match: 8.

The rearrangement joins TRBV28 to TRBJ1-1, with a weak D call TRBD1 (6 bases). V lost 6 bases and J lost 0, with 11 bases in between. Germline CDR1 MDHEN, CDR2 SYDVKM. The CDR3 length is 14 residues. This chain's CDR3 is CASRSGALNTEAFF. In DNA, the CDR3 is TGTGCCAGCAGGTCAGGGGCCTTGAACACTGAAGCTTTCTTT. The full variable domain, its missing parts supplied by reference TRBV28 and TRBJ1-1, is DVKVTQSSRYLVKRTGEKVFLECVQDMDHENMFWYRQDPGLGLRLIYFSYDVKMKEKGDIPEGYSVSREKKERFSLILESASTNQTSMYLCASRSGALNTEAFFGQGTRLTVV.

This clone has only a few counts. The rearrangement joins TRBV7-3 to TRBJ2-3, with D unresolved. The V end was cut by 5 bases, the J end by 6 bases, with 9 bases between. CDR1 and CDR2 from the germline V gene are SGHTA and FQGTGA. This CDR3 contains 12 residues. CDR3 nucleotide sequence: TGTGCCAGCAGCCCGAACGGGGATACGCAGTATTTT. Translating it yields CASSPNGDTQYF.

The chain links TRBV2 to TRBJ2-3; 12 bases agree with TRBD2. The CDR3 has 15 amino acids. The J segment lost 2 bases and the V segment lost 5 bases, leaving 2 bases of the junction unmatched. Per the germline V gene, CDR1 is SNHLY and CDR2 is FYNNEI. Here the CDR3 reads CASSWTSGDTDTQYF. CDR3 coding DNA: TGTGCCAGCAGTTGGACTAGCGGGGACACAGATACGCAGTATTTT.

J is TRBJ1-1 and V is TRBV7-2, with 7 bases aligning to TRBD1. Germline trimming cut 6 bases from V and 8 bases from J; bases unmatched to any gene: 3. Germline V CDR1 and CDR2: SGHTA, FQGNSA. This CDR3 spans 11 amino acids. CDR3 in DNA: TGTGCCAGCAGATCAGGGGGAGAAGCTTTCTTT. Translation gives CASRSGGEAFF.

V and J are TRBV6-5 and TRBJ2-2, with D perhaps matching TRBD2 (5 bases). Germline V gives CDR1 MNHEY, CDR2 SVGAGI. This CDR3 is built from 12 residues. Trimming removed 10 bases at V and 6 bases at J, with 12 bases between. The CDR3 DNA follows: TGTGCCACTGAGGGTATCGCCGGGGAGCTGTTTTTT. Protein: CATEGIAGELFF.

This clone was seen only once. The V gene is TRBV5-1, the J gene TRBJ2-7; 7 bases are a match to TRBD2. The CDR3 is made up of 13 amino acids. CDR1 is SGHRS and CDR2 is YFSETQ in the germline V gene. With V trimmed by 5 bases and J by 4 bases, 6 bases remained unmatched. The DNA of the CDR3 is TGCGCCAGCAGACCTGGGACTACTTACGAGCAGTACTTC. This encodes CASRPGTTYEQYF.

This clone was recorded a few times. This rearrangement joins TRBV18 to TRBJ2-7, with 12 bases identical to TRBD2. V shed 4 bases, J shed 5 bases, and the junction held 6 bases outside the gene matches. The CDR3 covers 15 residues. In germline, CDR1 is KGHSH, CDR2 LQKENI. CDR3 coding DNA: TGTGCCAGCTCACTCCTAGCGGGAGGGCCGGACGAGCAGTACTTC. It specifies CASSLLAGGPDEQYF.

The chain has TRBV5-1 and TRBJ1-1, with 9 bases fitting TRBD1. This CDR3 is 15 amino acids long. CDR1 is SGHRS and CDR2 is YFSETQ in the germline V gene. The V gene end was trimmed by 1 base and the J gene end by 0 bases; junction bases not matched to a gene: 1. Here the CDR3 reads CASSLRDRVNTEAFF. CDR3 bases: TGCGCCAGCAGCTTGCGGGACAGGGTGAACACTGAAGCTTTCTTT.

This clone was counted a single time. The chain combines TRBV7-9 with TRBJ1-2; no clear D. Germline V gives CDR1 SEHNR, CDR2 FQNEAQ (reference sequence). With 5 bases removed from V and 1 base from J, the gap between germline ends came to 11 bases. This CDR3 is 14 amino acids long. DNA of the CDR3: TGTGCCAGCAGCCTAATGTCGTTTAACTATGGCTACACCTTC. Translation gives CASSLMSFNYGYTF.

The chain is built from TRBV6-6 and TRBJ1-1; 8 nucleotides match TRBD1. From germline, CDR1 is MNHNY and CDR2 SVGAGI (reference sequence). The CDR3 is 14 residues long. V lost 7 bases and J lost 4; bases outside the gene matches: 8. The CDR3: CASTQGQVGTEAFF. The CDR3 bases are TGTGCCAGCACCCAGGGACAGGTGGGCACTGAAGCTTTCTTT.

J is TRBJ1-5 and V is TRBV10-3, with 9 bases fitting TRBD1. Per germline, CDR1 ENHRY and CDR2 SYGVKD. CDR3 length: 18 amino acids. Trimming removed 3 bases from V and 5 bases from J; junction bases left unmatched: 14. The CDR3 coding sequence is TGTGCCATCAGTGAAAGGTACCGGGCACAGGGGGCGGATCAGCCCCAGCATTTT. This sequence encodes CAISERYRAQGADQPQHF.

This chain connects TRBV7-2 to TRBJ2-7; D might be TRBD1 (7 bases). This CDR3 is 15 amino acids long. Trimming removed 8 bases at V and 3 bases at J, with 20 bases between. Per the germline V gene, CDR1 is SGHTA and CDR2 is FQGNSA. Written as DNA, the CDR3 is TGTGCCAGCGTACCAAGACAGGGACTCTTCTACGAGCAGTACTTC. It is translated as CASVPRQGLFYEQYF.

V gene TRBV2 combines with J gene TRBJ1-4; the match to TRBD1 covers 7 bases. This CDR3 has 14 amino acids. V was pared by 2 bases and J by 10 bases, with 7 bases of the junction left unmatched. The germline CDR1 and CDR2 sequences are SNHLY and FYNNEI. CDR3 coding DNA: TGTGCCAGCAGTGAACGACAGGGTACGCGAAAACTGTTTTTT. Translated: CASSERQGTRKLFF.

This clone was seen a handful of times. The V call is TRBV27, the J call TRBJ1-6; TRBD1 aligns across 7 bases. The germline V gene encodes CDR1 MNHEY and CDR2 SMNVEV (reference sequence). The V gene end was trimmed by 7 bases and the J gene end by 6 bases; junction bases not matched to a gene: 6. CDR3 length equals 14 residues. The DNA of the CDR3 is TGTGCCAGCACTCCCGGACAGGTTAATTCACCCCTCCACTTT. Translation gives CASTPGQVNSPLHF.

This clone was counted a few times. CDR3 sequence reads: CASSESTGRGTEAFF. CDR3 in DNA: TGCGCCAGCAGTGAGTCAACAGGGAGGGGCACTGAAGCTTTCTTT. V is TRBV10-2 and J is TRBJ1-1, with D perhaps matching TRBD1 (6 bases). The CDR3 runs 15 residues. Germline CDR1 reads WSHSY; CDR2 reads SAAADI. V lost 0 bases and J lost 4, with 12 bases in between.

The chain is built from TRBV19 and TRBJ2-7; the match to TRBD2 covers 12 bases. CDR1 and CDR2 (germline): LNHDA, SQIVND (reference sequence). Trimming cost V 5 bases and J 6 bases; bases outside gene matches: 8. This CDR3 contains 15 residues. This CDR3 reads CASSELAGGRREQYF. The CDR3 DNA is TGTGCCAGTAGTGAACTAGCGGGGGGCCGTCGCGAGCAGTACTTC.

The genes are TRBV15 and TRBJ1-5; D is ambiguous. The germline CDR1 and CDR2 sequences are LNHNV and YYDKDF (reference sequence). Trimming took off 0 bases at V and 5 bases at J, with 11 bases between the two ends. The CDR3 has 15 amino acids. The CDR3 protein is CATSREGEGDQPQHF. CDR3 DNA sequence: TGTGCCACCAGCAGAGAGGGTGAGGGAGATCAGCCCCAGCATTTT.

This clone has a handful of counts. The genes are TRBV5-5 and TRBJ1-2; TRBD1 agrees at 10 bases. Germline CDR1 SGHKS, CDR2 YYEKEE (reference sequence). With 5 bases clipped from V and 6 bases from J, the junction kept 4 bases outside the gene matches. The CDR3 has 13 residues. CDR3 loop: CASSLTGGDGYTF. The CDR3 bases are TGTGCCAGCAGTCTGACAGGGGGCGATGGCTACACCTTC.

The chain employs TRBV29-1 and TRBJ2-7, with 7 bases fitting TRBD1. The junction had 10 bases not matched to a gene; V was cut back by 2 bases and J by 3 bases. Per germline, CDR1 SQVTM and CDR2 ANQGSEA. CDR3 size: 15 residues. The CDR3 nucleotides read TGCAGCGTTGAAACCCCCCCGGGACAGAACTACGAGCAGTACTTC. It encodes CSVETPPGQNYEQYF.

A word on this clone: Other DNA sequences in the same sample also yield this CDR3. The V call is TRBV7-9, the J call TRBJ2-2, with 9 bases matching TRBD1. Trimming at V came to 5 bases and at J to 3 bases, leaving 1 base not matched to a gene. This CDR3 is built from 14 residues. The germline V gene encodes CDR1 SEHNR and CDR2 FQNEAQ (reference sequence). The DNA of the CDR3 is TGTGCCAGCAGCCGGACAGGGGACACCGGGGAGCTGTTTTTT. It specifies CASSRTGDTGELFF.

V is TRBV11-2 and J is TRBJ2-7; 10 nucleotides match TRBD2. The CDR3 contains 15 residues. Looked up from germline, CDR1 is SGHAT and CDR2 is FQNNGV. V shed 5 bases and J 2 bases; nucleotides not matched to a gene: 6. CDR3 sequence: CASSPGLADTYEQYF. CDR3 DNA sequence: TGTGCCAGCAGCCCAGGACTAGCGGACACCTACGAGCAGTACTTC.